Each of the 5 T cell receptor beta chains below was sequenced from the same sample in a study of a mutant IDH1 vaccine in newly diagnosed glioma (dated by TCRdb to 2020 to 2023). Their antigens remain unidentified. Library preparation used the immunoSEQ multiplex PCR assay. TCRdb took this table from immuneACCESS and kept in-frame rearrangements with V and J called. Such tables lack part of the clones; where checked against another copy, unresolved V genes explain under half of the gap, and the rest is unexplained. The sample table lists around 40,000 clones, 80% to 90% of them with a count of one. The ten largest clones represent over 1.5% of the sample. Read against the paper, the sample's time point label means: week 5, during vaccination. Each vaccine dose, consisting of 300 ug of a 20-mer mutant IDH1 peptide in Montanide, was administered subcutaneously with topical imiquimod. The sample consisted of PBMCs, taken from a glioma patient whose treatment included an IDH1 peptide vaccine. These receptor sequences come from a man aged 35-49 years with glioma.

The chain recombines TRBV4-2 with TRBJ2-3, with 12 bases lining up with TRBD2. CDR3 length: 17 amino acids. The junction had 5 bases not matched to a gene; V was cut back by 2 bases and J by 2 bases. Per germline, CDR1 LGHNA and CDR2 YNFKEQ. CDR3 DNA: TGTGCCAGCAGCCAACTAGCGGGAGGGCCGTCCACAGATACGCAGTATTTT. Translating it yields CASSQLAGGPSTDTQYF.

This chain joins TRBV7-9 and TRBJ2-7; D is uncertain. The CDR3 runs 13 residues. Germline-derived CDR1 and CDR2 are SEHNR and FQNEAQ (reference sequence). The CDR3 DNA follows: TGTGGTCAGCATCGGGTCTCCTCCTACGAGCAGTACTTC. Protein: CGQHRVSSYEQYF.

Turning to this clone: Other DNA sequences from this sample encode an identical CDR3 as well. V usage is TRBV7-9 and J usage is TRBJ2-7, with D maybe TRBD1 (5 bases). The CDR3 sequence is 12 residues long. Germline V lookup: CDR1 SEHNR, CDR2 FQNEAQ (reference sequence). The V end lost 5 bases, the J end lost 4 bases, and 9 bases lay between the germline ends. The CDR3 nucleotides read TGTGCCAGCAGCCCCACAGGTTACGAGCAGTACTTC. Translation: CASSPTGYEQYF.

This rearrangement joins TRBV18 to TRBJ2-7; D is uncertain. The CDR3 loop spans 14 amino acids. V gave up 3 bases and J gave up 4 bases, with 13 bases separating them. Per germline, CDR1 KGHSH and CDR2 LQKENI. The CDR3 nucleotides are TGTGCCAGCTCACCGTGGGCAGACTTATACGAGCAGTACTTC. This gives the protein CASSPWADLYEQYF.

The chain joins TRBV28 to TRBJ1-1, with D maybe TRBD1 (6 bases). Germline lookup yields CDR1 MDHEN and CDR2 SYDVKM. V gave up 3 bases and J gave up 1 base, with 12 bases separating them. CDR3 size: 15 residues. The CDR3 region has the DNA TGTGCCAGCAGTTTGTTCGGGGGCGAGAACACTGAAGCTTTCTTT. As protein: CASSLFGGENTEAFF.